Detailed here is one TCR beta chain. This record belongs to a study of T cell repertoires in ileal Crohn's disease. Germline V lookup: CDR1 MNHEY, CDR2 SVGAGI. This CDR3 spans 14 amino acids. V lost 0 bases, J lost 6 bases, and 12 bases lay in between. Using immunoSEQ multiplex PCR, the repertoire was profiled, and TCRdb retains in-frame clones only, with some absent. The table has about 14,000 clones, less than 80% seen once. Time point in this sample: inflamed ileum from the surgical specimen. The specimen was ileal tissue. V and J are TRBV6-5 and TRBJ2-7; tentative D call: TRBD1 (7 bases). The clonotype was recovered from an adult with Crohn's disease. The CDR3 sequence: CASSYSEGAGEQYF. The CDR3 DNA follows: TGTGCCAGCAGTTACTCGGAGGGGGCGGGCGAGCAGTACTTC.